This T cell receptor (beta chain) was observed in a study of blood T cell repertoires in COVID-19. Study context: Whether acute or convalescent, the COVID-19 samples came from the United States, Italy and Spain.

Source study methods: Scientists estimated how many nucleated cells there were by amplifying reference gene primers. Sequenced by immunoSEQ multiplex PCR; TCRdb stores in-frame clones only, minus some. The V and J calls and the clone size are those of that table, but D and trimming were determined from the DNA. The table has 280,000 or so clones, just under 90% seen once; the top ten hold roughly 2.9%. Recruitment covered 20 to 25 US areas and drew participants whose ages spanned roughly 18 to 100 years. No more than 2 weeks before study entry, exposed participants had met a case of COVID-19. The CDR3 loop spans 15 amino acids. Trimming cost V 5 bases and J 4 bases, with 18 bases left between them. Germline CDR1 MNHEY, CDR2 SVGEGT.

The TCR was taken from a woman in her 50s who had been exposed to COVID-19. Sequenced sample: PBMCs or T cells enriched from blood (not recorded which). The chain carries TRBV6-2 or TRBV6-3 and TRBJ2-7; perhaps TRBD1 as D (6 bases). The CDR3 region has the DNA TGTGCCAGCAGTCCGTCGACAGGCGTACTTTACGAGCAGTACTTC. Translating gives CASSPSTGVLYEQYF.